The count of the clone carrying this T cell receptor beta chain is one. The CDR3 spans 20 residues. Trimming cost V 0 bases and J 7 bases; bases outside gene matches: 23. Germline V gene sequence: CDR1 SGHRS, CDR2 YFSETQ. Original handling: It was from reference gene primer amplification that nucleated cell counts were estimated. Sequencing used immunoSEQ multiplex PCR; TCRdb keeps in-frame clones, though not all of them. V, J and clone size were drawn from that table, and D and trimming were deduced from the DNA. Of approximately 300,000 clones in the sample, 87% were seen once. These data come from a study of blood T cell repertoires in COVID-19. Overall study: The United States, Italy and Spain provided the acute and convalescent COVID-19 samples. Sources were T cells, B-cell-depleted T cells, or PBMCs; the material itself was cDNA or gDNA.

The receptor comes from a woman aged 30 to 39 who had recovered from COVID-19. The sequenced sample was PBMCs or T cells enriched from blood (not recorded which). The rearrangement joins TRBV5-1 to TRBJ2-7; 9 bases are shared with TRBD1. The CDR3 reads CASSLALSGTGRGSSEEQYF. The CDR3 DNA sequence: TGCGCCAGCAGCTTGGCATTATCGGGGACAGGGCGCGGCTCGTCTGAGGAGCAGTACTTC. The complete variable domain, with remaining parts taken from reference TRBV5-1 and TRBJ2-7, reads KAGVTQTPRYLIKTRGQQVTLSCSPISGHRSVSWYQQTPGQGLQFLFEYFSETQRNKGNFPGRFSGRQFSNSRSEMNVSTLELGDSALYLCASSLALSGTGRGSSEEQYFGPGTRLTVT.